This T cell receptor beta chain originates from a study of T cells in Graves' hyperthyroidism and ophthalmopathy. The CDR3 is made up of 15 amino acids. Germline-derived CDR1 and CDR2 are DFQATT and SNEGSKA (reference sequence). V was trimmed by 3 bases and J by 2 bases, leaving 16 bases between them. Study-wide results and caveats: In validation, the model predicted ophthalmopathy. These predictions came a median about 6.8 months before onset. In the blood, most expanded thyroid clonotypes above 0.001 appeared as well.

From RNA transcripts, TCR beta CDR3 regions were amplified. The primer set for the first-round RT-PCR of the TCR CDR3 was HTBI. TCRdb fed the multiplex PCR reads into MiXCR, producing one record per CDR3 protein. The data hold more than 600,000 distinct CDR3 sequences, with about 15% observed a single time. Graves' hyperthyroidism was deemed stable given no ophthalmopathy progression within 18 months. Note on this clonotype: The antigen is unknown.

The clonotype comes from a man younger than 35 with Graves' hyperthyroidism. Input material: blood. The chain links TRBV20-1 to TRBJ2-5, with a possible D match to TRBD2 (5 bases). The CDR3 loop reads CSASALASRQETQYF. The CDR3 region has the DNA TGCAGTGCTAGCGCGCTCGCTAGCAGGCAAGAGACCCAGTACTTC.